This record covers a single TCR beta chain. Its antigen remains unidentified. The record has no base qualities; no much larger clone is one base away. The TCR beta CDR3 regions were amplified from RNA transcripts. The first round of RT-PCR for the TCR CDR3 was performed with the HTBI primer set and the Qiagen OneStep RT-PCR kit. Libraries were constructed in a second round of multiplex PCR, after which size selection and purification were carried out. Paired-end sequencing of the libraries was performed with 100 bp reads on an Illumina HiSeq2000. In the paper's pipeline: SOAPnuke was used to process the raw data, throwing out any read that contained adapters or uncalled bases, had a mean Phred below 15, or lacked an exact constant-primer or identifier match. COPE v1.2.5 was used to merge high-quality paired reads, and clonotypes were defined as unique nucleotide sequences. Clonotypes were aligned to IMGT TRBV, TRBD and TRBJ reference segments using MiTCR v1.1. Analysis was restricted to V-J combinations with a frequency above 0.0001, which covered approximately 99% of repertoires. A TCS score was defined as the ratio between F50 (clonal expansion) and ExV (chaos), using BLOSUM62-based TCRdist between CDR3 peptides within each V-J. Welch's t-statistics and random forest reduced around 510 V-J features to around 14, which were used in a naive Bayes classifier (R e1071). Through fastp at Q25 and MiXCR, TCRdb rebuilt clones from the public reads, retaining in-frame beta chains. Rows with one shared CDR3 protein collapse into an entry with the most common genes and DNA. TCRdb, not the authors, supplied the V and J calls. The sample yields fewer than 900,000 distinct CDR3 sequences; around a sixth were counted once. 15% to 20% of the sample lies in the top ten.

The hyperthyroidism patients were between 18 and 65 years old and newly diagnosed, with a disease duration of less than 2 months. Patients with uncontrolled infections, other autoimmune diseases, pregnancy or lactation were excluded. Diagnoses were based on clinical symptoms, serum thyroxine and TRAb, thyroid ultrasound and orbital computed tomography. Blood from progressor patients was drawn when they were first diagnosed with hyperthyroidism, before any ophthalmopathy symptoms appeared. PBMCs were isolated from 10 ml of fresh peripheral blood by Ficoll-Paque density gradient centrifugation. Patients classed as progressors first received a Graves' hyperthyroidism diagnosis and then went on to develop ophthalmopathy during follow-up. Total RNA was extracted using Trizol reagent, and RNA quality was assessed on an Agilent 2100 Bioanalyzer. The source of the sample is a study of T cells in Graves' hyperthyroidism and ophthalmopathy (dated by TCRdb to the late 2010s). Turning to the overall study: Peripheral blood samples were taken at initial diagnosis, before any treatment was given. Prospective prediction of ophthalmopathy was tested in an independent validation cohort of approximately 19 hyperthyroidism patients and 17 patients who later progressed to ophthalmopathy. For training and testing, the roughly 100 patients in the discovery cohort were randomly divided in a 7:3 ratio. A discovery cohort of about a hundred patients, roughly 43 with Graves' ophthalmopathy and under 60 with stable Graves' hyperthyroidism, was used to find distinguishing TCR V-J signatures. According to the paper, TCR Vbeta CDR3 sequencing was carried out on roughly 130 peripheral blood samples, which came from 40 to 45 ophthalmopathy, around 75 hyperthyroidism and 17 progressor patients. Once sampling was done, hyperthyroidism patients were given methimazole at a starting dose of 30 mg daily, whereas ophthalmopathy patients were given high-dose intravenous methylprednisolone. The study also compared thyroid tissue and blood T-cell repertoires from five or six Graves' hyperthyroidism patients.

Beyond this particular receptor, the publication reports: Blood samples also contained most of the expanded thyroid clonotypes (frequency above 0.001), which suggests that blood repertoires may reflect thyroid immune responses. In cross-validation, a model built on a 13 V-J signature told ophthalmopathy apart from stable hyperthyroidism with approximately 91% sensitivity and 81% to 82% specificity, and in testing the same model reached 80%/75%. During validation, the model predicted progression to ophthalmopathy a median of about 6.5 months ahead of onset, with 60% to 71% sensitivity and 72.22% specificity. Sample size was not statistically predetermined, and blinding of investigators to group allocation was not performed.

This receptor was taken from a woman in her 50s with Graves' hyperthyroidism that later progressed to Graves' ophthalmopathy. Sequenced input: blood.

DNA sequence: TGTGCTAGTGGTTTTACAGGATTAAGCTCCTATAATTCACCCCTCCACTTT. This is translated as CASGFTGLSSYNSPLHF. The chain is encoded by TRBV12-5 joined to TRBJ1-6; the D segment could be TRBD1, given 5 matching bases. V drops 3 bases and J drops 0 bases, leaving 12 bases in between. The germline V gene provides CDR1 LGHNT and CDR2 FRNRAP. Spanning cysteine to phenylalanine, the CDR3 consists of 17 amino acids. Only CDR3 DNA is held: 51 bases, read in frame from base 1.